A selection of T cell receptor beta chains follows, all from one sample in a study of Ad26.COV2.S vaccination and SARS-CoV-2 variants. Sequenced by immunoSEQ multiplex PCR; TCRdb stores in-frame clones only, minus some. Among about 440,000 clones listed, about 83% were seen once. Sequenced here: peripheral blood, sampled in a trial of Ad26.COV2.S vaccine versus placebo. These receptors were taken from a person between 18 and 60 years old who received the Ad26.COV2.S COVID-19 vaccine or a placebo. The CDR3 runs from the conserved cysteine through the conserved F or W. D genes are given only for firm matches. Rows may omit the clone size; those that give it use once, few, many or a size class.

v_call: TRBV7-9
clone_size: few
d_call: NA
j_call: TRBJ2-3
cdr3_aa: CASLTGMFTDTQYF
cdr3_nt: TGTGCCAGCTTAACAGGGATGTTCACAGATACGCAGTATTTT

v_call: TRBV18
clone_size: NA
d_call: TRBD2
j_call: TRBJ2-1
cdr3_aa: CASESGSSYNEQFF
cdr3_nt: TGTGCCAGCGAAAGCGGGAGCTCCTACAATGAGCAGTTCTTC

v_call: TRBV3-1/TRBV3-2
clone_size: NA
d_call: NA
j_call: TRBJ2-5
cdr3_aa: CASSQYGGLTGETQYF
cdr3_nt: TGTGCCAGCAGCCAATACGGGGGCCTTACGGGAGAGACCCAGTACTTC

v_call: TRBV3-1/TRBV3-2
clone_size: NA
d_call: TRBD1
j_call: TRBJ1-1
cdr3_aa: CASSRTGGLNTEAFF
cdr3_nt: TGTGCCAGCAGCCGGACAGGGGGCCTGAACACTGAAGCTTTCTTT

v_call: TRBV28
clone_size: NA
d_call: NA
j_call: TRBJ2-1
cdr3_aa: CASSQGSSYNEQFF
cdr3_nt: TGTGCCAGCAGTCAGGGATCCTCCTACAATGAGCAGTTCTTC

v_call: TRBV13
clone_size: NA
d_call: TRBD2
j_call: TRBJ2-1
cdr3_aa: CASSPTRTSHYNEQFF
cdr3_nt: TGTGCCAGCAGCCCCACAAGGACTAGCCATTACAATGAGCAGTTCTTC

v_call: TRBV9
clone_size: NA
d_call: TRBD2
j_call: TRBJ2-7
cdr3_aa: CASSVAIGTSGYEQYF
cdr3_nt: TGTGCCAGCAGCGTAGCTATAGGGACTAGCGGTTACGAGCAGTACTTC

v_call: TRBV5-4
clone_size: few
d_call: NA
j_call: TRBJ1-2
cdr3_aa: CASSLAKNGYTF
cdr3_nt: TGTGCCAGCAGCTTGGCCAAAAATGGCTACACCTTC

v_call: TRBV15
clone_size: NA
d_call: NA
j_call: TRBJ1-2
cdr3_aa: CATSRVGYGYTF
cdr3_nt: TGTGCCACCAGCAGAGTAGGCTATGGCTACACCTTC

v_call: TRBV7-2
clone_size: NA
d_call: TRBD1
j_call: TRBJ1-2
cdr3_aa: CASSLAQGAYGYTF
cdr3_nt: TGTGCCAGCAGCTTAGCACAGGGGGCCTATGGCTACACCTTC

v_call: TRBV10-1
clone_size: NA
d_call: NA
j_call: TRBJ2-3
cdr3_aa: CARTRAWGTDTQYF
cdr3_nt: TGCGCCAGAACCCGGGCGTGGGGCACAGATACGCAGTATTTT

v_call: TRBV28
clone_size: NA
d_call: NA
j_call: TRBJ1-5
cdr3_aa: CASSPDRSNQPQHF
cdr3_nt: TGTGCCAGCAGTCCCGACAGGAGCAATCAGCCCCAGCATTTT

v_call: TRBV7-8
clone_size: NA
d_call: NA
j_call: TRBJ1-2
cdr3_aa: CASSLGAGATNYGYTF
cdr3_nt: TGTGCCAGCAGCTTAGGGGCAGGAGCGACTAACTATGGCTACACCTTC

v_call: TRBV29-1
clone_size: NA
d_call: TRBD2
j_call: TRBJ2-7
cdr3_aa: CSVESPGWLAGDYEQYF
cdr3_nt: TGCAGCGTTGAATCTCCTGGTTGGCTAGCGGGAGATTACGAGCAGTACTTC

v_call: TRBV2
clone_size: NA
d_call: NA
j_call: TRBJ1-1
cdr3_aa: CASSDYPGSGTEAFF
cdr3_nt: TGTGCCAGCAGTGATTATCCAGGTAGTGGCACTGAAGCTTTCTTT

v_call: TRBV4-3
clone_size: NA
d_call: NA
j_call: TRBJ2-2
cdr3_aa: CASSPGPGELFF
cdr3_nt: TGCGCCAGCAGCCCCGGTCCCGGGGAGCTGTTTTTT

v_call: TRBV18
clone_size: NA
d_call: NA
j_call: TRBJ2-1
cdr3_aa: CASSRPKGSSYNEQFF
cdr3_nt: TGTGCCAGCTCACGCCCTAAGGGAAGCTCCTACAATGAGCAGTTCTTC

v_call: TRBV10-2
clone_size: NA
d_call: NA
j_call: TRBJ1-1
cdr3_aa: CASSERSVYEAFF
cdr3_nt: TGCGCCAGCAGTGAAAGAAGTGTATATGAAGCTTTCTTT

v_call: TRBV20-1
clone_size: NA
d_call: NA
j_call: TRBJ2-4
cdr3_aa: CSVPRGNIQYF
cdr3_nt: TGCAGTGTCCCACGGGGAAACATTCAGTACTTC

v_call: TRBV2
clone_size: few
d_call: TRBD1
j_call: TRBJ1-1
cdr3_aa: CASTYRTGGTEAFF
cdr3_nt: TGTGCCAGCACCTATCGGACAGGGGGCACTGAAGCTTTCTTT

v_call: TRBV6-2/TRBV6-3
clone_size: once
d_call: NA
j_call: TRBJ2-7
cdr3_aa: CASSYSSHQAPYEQYF
cdr3_nt: TGTGCCAGCAGTTACTCGAGTCACCAGGCGCCCTACGAGCAGTACTTC

v_call: TRBV5-4
clone_size: NA
d_call: NA
j_call: TRBJ1-1
cdr3_aa: CASSLEPRSTEAFF
cdr3_nt: TGTGCCAGCAGCTTGGAGCCAAGGAGCACTGAAGCTTTCTTT

v_call: TRBV6-5
clone_size: once
d_call: NA
j_call: TRBJ1-1
cdr3_aa: CASTPTGTEAFF
cdr3_nt: TGTGCCAGCACTCCCACTGGCACTGAAGCTTTCTTT

v_call: TRBV14
clone_size: NA
d_call: NA
j_call: TRBJ1-6
cdr3_aa: CASSQEPDSPLHF
cdr3_nt: TGTGCCAGCAGCCAAGAACCGGATTCACCCCTCCACTTT

v_call: TRBV29-1
clone_size: once
d_call: NA
j_call: TRBJ1-1
cdr3_aa: CSVMRAMNTEAFF
cdr3_nt: TGCAGCGTGATGCGGGCCATGAACACTGAAGCTTTCTTT

v_call: TRBV7-9
clone_size: NA
d_call: NA
j_call: TRBJ2-6
cdr3_aa: CASSTWTEPISGANVLTF
cdr3_nt: TGTGCCAGCAGCACTTGGACAGAGCCTATCTCTGGGGCCAACGTCCTGACTTTC

v_call: TRBV9
clone_size: NA
d_call: NA
j_call: TRBJ2-2
cdr3_aa: CASSGGTPNTGELFF
cdr3_nt: TGTGCCAGCAGCGGCGGGACACCGAACACCGGGGAGCTGTTTTTT